Below are 18 T cell receptor beta chains sequenced from a single sample in a study of T cells expressing NK-cell markers. One entry per CDR3 protein, without DNA, is what TCRdb gives after re-calling the 5' RACE reads. The sample's table shows 400,000 to 450,000 distinct CDR3 sequences. The sample was blood T cells: a sorted CD56 or NKG2C T cell subset, CD4+ or CD8+ T cells, or bulk PBMC T cells (not recorded which). The origin of the receptors is a woman aged 18 to 75 in good health.

This chain uses TRBV4-1 with TRBJ2-3; TCRdb's D call, TRBD2, is unchecked because there is no DNA. Germline lookup yields CDR1 MGHRA and CDR2 YSYEKL. The CDR3 length is 19 residues. CDR3 sequence: CASSQDTRRDGESTDTQYF.

The chain uses TRBV6-6 and TRBJ1-2; TCRdb's assignment of TRBD1 cannot be checked, as there is no DNA. The CDR3 has 12 residues. CDR1 is MNHNY and CDR2 is SVGAGI in the germline V gene (reference sequence). The CDR3 spells CASSSDAPVVAF.

The chain recombines TRBV11-2 with TRBJ1-2; the TCRdb call, TRBD1, lacks DNA for checking. Germline assignment: CDR1 SGHAT and CDR2 FQNNGV. CDR3 size: 16 residues. The chain's CDR3 is CASRPGTGPSNYGYTF.

The genes are TRBV6-5 and TRBJ2-1; there is no DNA to check the TCRdb D call of TRBD2. Germline CDR1 is MNHEY and CDR2 is SVGAGI. The CDR3 has 19 residues. The CDR3 loop reads CASSYSPHGIPPEGNEQFF.

The V gene is TRBV7-9, the J gene TRBJ2-5; TCRdb indicates TRBD1, and absent DNA this call remains unverified. The CDR3 runs 12 residues. Germline assignment: CDR1 SEHNR and CDR2 FQNEAQ (reference sequence). CDR3 amino acids: CASSLWQGCLYF.

The J gene is TRBJ1-1, the V gene TRBV14; TCRdb outputs TRBD1, but without DNA this stays unchecked. Germline CDR1 and CDR2: SGHDN and FVKESK. The CDR3 contains 13 residues. CDR3 residues: CASSQIGTGGAFF. The variable domain in full, with the rest retrieved from reference TRBV14 and TRBJ1-1, is EAGVTQFPSHSVIEKGQTVTLRCDPISGHDNLYWYRRVMGKEIKFLLHFVKESKQDESGMPNNRFLAERTGGTYSTLKVQPAELEDSGVYFCASSQIGTGGAFFGQGTRLTVV.

The J gene is TRBJ2-7, the V gene TRBV9; the D gene TCRdb calls, TRBD2, cannot be checked with no DNA. Germline V gene data show CDR1 as SGDLS and CDR2 as YYNGEE. The CDR3 runs 15 residues. The CDR3 sequence: CASSVMGTGAYEQYF. The whole variable domain, filled in from reference TRBV9 and TRBJ2-7, reads DSGVTQTPKHLITATGQRVTLRCSPRSGDLSVYWYQQSLDQGLQFLIQYYNGEERAKGNILERFSAQQFPDLHSELNLSSLELGDSALYFCASSVMGTGAYEQYFGPGTRLTVT.

The rearrangement uses TRBV2 and TRBJ2-3; TCRdb's D gene call, TRBD1, goes unchecked for lack of DNA. The CDR3 extends over 13 amino acids. Per the germline V gene, CDR1 is SNHLY and CDR2 is FYNNEI. CDR3 loop: CASSGRETDTQYF.

V usage is TRBV28 and J usage is TRBJ2-1; no DNA is available, so the TRBD2 call from TCRdb remains unchecked. Germline V gives CDR1 MDHEN, CDR2 SYDVKM. The CDR3 spans 14 residues. The CDR3 here is CASTVSGSYNEQFF.

This sequence joins TRBV20-1 and TRBJ2-1; TCRdb designates TRBD2, a call that cannot be tested without DNA. Germline CDR1 is DFQATT and CDR2 is SNEGSKA (reference sequence). The CDR3 is made up of 12 amino acids. CDR3: CSASEAANEQFF.

This sequence joins TRBV27 and TRBJ1-1; without DNA, the TCRdb call of TRBD1 cannot be checked. The germline V gene encodes CDR1 MNHEY and CDR2 SMNVEV (reference sequence). CDR3 length equals 13 residues. CDR3 sequence: CASRRQGYTEAFF.

The chain links TRBV19 to TRBJ1-5; TCRdb names TRBD1, which stays unverified in the absence of DNA. The CDR3 loop spans 13 amino acids. In germline, CDR1 is LNHDA, CDR2 SQIVND (reference sequence). The CDR3 spells CASSSQGPQPQHF.

This rearrangement joins TRBV29-1 to TRBJ2-3; TCRdb names TRBD2, which stays unverified in the absence of DNA. The CDR3 is 17 amino acids. The V gene's germline CDR1 is SQVTM and CDR2 ANQGSEA. The CDR3 sequence: CSVKTPGLAGGSYTQYF.

The J gene is TRBJ2-2, the V gene TRBV29-1; the D gene TCRdb calls, TRBD1, cannot be checked with no DNA. The length of the CDR3 is 13 residues. Germline assignment: CDR1 SQVTM and CDR2 ANQGSEA. CDR3: CSVADTNTGELFF.

The rearrangement uses TRBV7-2 and TRBJ1-4; the D call from TCRdb, TRBD1, cannot be confirmed without DNA. This CDR3 has 13 residues. Germline V CDR1 and CDR2: SGHTA, FQGNSA. This CDR3 is CASSSGTGARLFF.

The V gene is TRBV7-9, the J gene TRBJ2-2; TCRdb indicates TRBD1, and absent DNA this call remains unverified. Germline V gene lookup returns CDR1 SEHNR and CDR2 FQNEAQ (reference sequence). The CDR3 sequence is 16 residues long. The CDR3 is CASSLYGTGGSGELFF.

V gene TRBV29-1 combines with J gene TRBJ2-2; TCRdb gives TRBD1 as the D gene, but with no DNA this cannot be confirmed. Germline values: CDR1 SQVTM, CDR2 ANQGSEA. This CDR3 region has 15 residues. This CDR3 reads CSVGQGAIHTGELFF.

The V call is TRBV5-5, the J call TRBJ1-1; absent DNA, TCRdb's TRBD1 call cannot be checked. The CDR3 sequence is 15 residues long. In germline, CDR1 is SGHKS, CDR2 YYEKEE (reference sequence). The CDR3 reads CASSSQVQGGTEAFF.